The 27 T cell receptor beta chains below all came from one sample that was sequenced in a study of T cells after yellow fever vaccination. MiXCR, run by TCRdb on the 5' RACE reads, gives a single entry per CDR3 protein. The sample consists of 150,000 to 200,000 distinct CDR3 sequences, about 10% of them appearing once. Sequenced material: CD8+ T cells sorted from PBMCs, taken 15 days after the yellow fever booster vaccination. All receptors derive from a young man who received the YFV17D yellow fever vaccine.

A few counts support this clonotype. The rearrangement joins TRBV4-3 to TRBJ2-7, with D perhaps TRBD1 (8 bases). Trimming shortened V by 0 bases and J by 5 bases, and 20 bases separated the two germline ends. The CDR3 covers 17 residues. Germline CDR1 LGHNA, CDR2 YSLEER. CDR3 sequence: CASSQDWRGTGFHEQYF. The DNA of the CDR3 is TGCGCCAGCAGCCAAGATTGGCGGGGGACAGGATTCCACGAGCAGTACTTC.

This clonotype was seen many times. The CDR3 loop reads CASSVAGGPYNEQFF. The CDR3 coding sequence is TGTGCCAGCAGCGTAGCGGGGGGCCCCTACAATGAGCAGTTCTTC. The chain uses TRBV9 and TRBJ2-1; D is possibly TRBD2 (7 bases). The germline V gene encodes CDR1 SGDLS and CDR2 YYNGEE. The CDR3 has 15 residues. The V end was cut by 0 bases, the J end by 2 bases, with 9 bases between.

The rearrangement joins TRBV4-2 to TRBJ1-1; D is ambiguous. Germline V lookup: CDR1 LGHNA, CDR2 YNFKEQ. Trimming left V 1 base short and J 3 bases short, with 9 bases between. The CDR3 has 14 amino acids. CDR3 region: CASSQGGLDTEAFF. CDR3 bases: TGTGCCAGCAGCCAAGGAGGGTTGGACACTGAAGCTTTCTTT.

This chain joins TRBV5-1 and TRBJ2-1; D unclear. The CDR3 contains 15 residues. V was cut by 1 base and J by 0 bases, with 8 bases left in between. Germline V lookup: CDR1 SGHRS, CDR2 YFSETQ. In DNA form, the CDR3 reads TGCGCCAGCAGCTTGATCGAGAGCTCCTACAATGAGCAGTTCTTC. This encodes CASSLIESSYNEQFF.

This clonotype showed up just a few times. The CDR3 sequence is CAARRASRETQYF. The CDR3 nucleotides read TGCGCCGCTCGGAGGGCGTCGAGGGAGACCCAGTACTTC. The genes are TRBV23-1 and TRBJ2-5, with D possibly matching TRBD2 (6 bases). TRBV23-1 is sorted into the ORF group, with uncertain function. The CDR3 has 13 residues. V lost 11 bases to trimming and J lost 5 bases, with 18 bases between them.

This clonotype was observed a few times. V gene TRBV9 combines with J gene TRBJ2-1; D gene uncertain. V was shortened by 0 bases and J by 10 bases, with 8 bases between the two germline ends. The germline V gene has CDR1 SGDLS and CDR2 YYNGEE. This CDR3 spans 12 amino acids. The CDR3 DNA reads as TGTGCCAGCAGCGTAGGCGATTGGGAGCAGTTCTTC. It codes for CASSVGDWEQFF.

Notes on this clonotype: A much larger clone lies a single base off, so this may be a read error. The chain is built from TRBV7-9 and TRBJ1-1; the D gene is possibly TRBD1 (5 bases). With 6 bases removed from V and 1 base from J, the gap between germline ends came to 12 bases. CDR3 length equals 14 residues. CDR1 is SEHNR, CDR2 FQNEAQ, per germline (reference sequence). Here the CDR3 reads CASSGGGTNTEAFF. The DNA for the CDR3 is TGTGCCAGCAGTGGGGGAGGGACGAACACTGAAGCTTTCTTT.

This clonotype has just a few counts. The rearrangement joins TRBV29-1 to TRBJ2-7, with D possibly TRBD1 on 6 matching bases. The germline CDR1 and CDR2 sequences are SQVTM and ANQGSEA. The CDR3 is 13 residues long. Between the trimmed V and J ends, which lost 5 bases and 3 bases, there was a span of 14 bases. The CDR3 DNA reads as TGCAGCGTTAAGGCAGGGGAAGACTACGAGCAGTACGTC. Translating gives CSVKAGEDYEQYV.

V and J are TRBV12-3 or TRBV12-4 and TRBJ1-1; no reliable D call. Trimming removed 1 base at V and 0 bases at J, with 12 bases between. This CDR3 comprises 16 residues. This CDR3 reads CASSLEAGDMNTEAFF. CDR3 in DNA: TGTGCCAGCAGTTTAGAGGCCGGGGATATGAACACTGAAGCTTTCTTT.

The chain has TRBV16 and TRBJ1-4; 9 bases are a match to TRBD1. V dropped 4 bases and J dropped 6; count of bases not matched to a gene: 6. Germline V gene sequence: CDR1 KGHSY, CDR2 FQNENV. The CDR3 length is 15 residues. CDR3 loop: CASSLGGQGDEKLFF. CDR3 DNA: TGTGCCAGCAGCCTCGGGGGACAGGGAGATGAAAAACTGTTTTTT.

This clonotype was counted between two and nine times. The chain links TRBV7-6 to TRBJ1-4, with a tentative D call TRBD1 (5 bases). Trimming took 6 bases from V and 4 from J, leaving 12 bases between them. The CDR3 is 14 amino acids. CDR1 and CDR2 from the germline V gene are SGHVS and FNYEAQ. This chain's CDR3 is CASRSSDNNEKLFF. The CDR3 DNA follows: TGTGCCAGCAGATCGTCGGACAATAATGAAAAACTGTTTTTT.

The CDR3 bases are TGTGCCAGCAGCTTAGCAGGGCCCGATGGCTACACCTTC. Amino acids: CASSLAGPDGYTF. The chain employs TRBV7-9 and TRBJ1-2; D remains ambiguous. CDR1 SEHNR and CDR2 FQNEAQ come from the germline V gene (reference sequence). The CDR3 runs to 13 residues. Trimming pared 0 bases from V and 6 bases from J, leaving 8 bases between.

This clonotype turned up a few times. V and J are TRBV20-1 and TRBJ2-3, with 14 bases identical to TRBD2. V lost 2 bases and J lost 4; bases outside the gene matches: 8. The CDR3 contains 17 residues. The germline gives CDR1 DFQATT, CDR2 SNEGSKA (reference sequence). CDR3 residues: CSARYQTSGGAADTQYF. The CDR3 nucleotides read TGCAGTGCTAGATACCAGACTAGCGGGGGGGCCGCAGATACGCAGTATTTT.

This chain connects TRBV4-3 to TRBJ1-5; TRBD1 matches 9 bases. Per the germline V gene, CDR1 is LGHNA and CDR2 is YSLEER. J gave up 6 bases and V 4 bases, and 7 bases lay outside the gene matches. The CDR3 spans 15 residues. This CDR3 reads CASSPGTGGGQPQHF. The CDR3 DNA reads as TGCGCCAGCAGCCCGGGAACAGGGGGCGGTCAGCCCCAGCATTTT.

This clonotype was picked up a small number of times. The chain carries TRBV28 and TRBJ2-7; D is ambiguous. The V gene's germline CDR1 is MDHEN and CDR2 SYDVKM. The CDR3 runs 15 residues. The ends were cut back, 6 bases at V and 0 bases at J, with 15 bases in the middle. Here the CDR3 reads CASSPVLLSSYEQYV. The CDR3 coding sequence is TGTGCCAGCAGCCCTGTACTCTTGAGCTCCTACGAGCAGTACGTC.

This clonotype appeared a few times. The chain recombines TRBV5-6 with TRBJ1-5; no firm D call. The CDR3 consists of 16 residues. The germline CDR1 and CDR2 sequences are SGHDT and YYEEEE. V was pared by 2 bases and J by 0 bases, with 12 bases between. The DNA of the CDR3 is TGTGCCAGCAGCTTTAGAGGAGTAAATAGCAATCAGCCCCAGCATTTT. Residues: CASSFRGVNSNQPQHF. The complete variable domain, with remaining parts taken from reference TRBV5-6 and TRBJ1-5, reads DAGVTQSPTHLIKTRGQQVTLRCSPKSGHDTVSWYQQALGQGPQFIFQYYEEEERQRGNFPDRFSGHQFPNYSSELNVNALLLGDSALYLCASSFRGVNSNQPQHFGDGTRLSIL.

This rearrangement joins TRBV2 to TRBJ2-7; TRBD1 agrees at 11 bases. This CDR3 has 17 residues. Germline CDR1 and CDR2: SNHLY and FYNNEI. V dropped 7 bases and J dropped 2; count of bases not matched to a gene: 13. The CDR3 region is CASNGGQGDILAYEQYF. In nucleotides, the CDR3 is TGTGCCAGCAACGGGGGACAGGGGGATATATTAGCCTACGAGCAGTACTTC.

This clonotype was seen more than once but under ten times. The V call is TRBV7-9, the J call TRBJ1-6, with D uncertain. This CDR3 region has 13 residues. V lost 8 bases to trimming and J lost 0 bases, with 5 bases between them. Germline CDR1 and CDR2: SEHNR and FQNEAQ (reference sequence). The CDR3 loop reads CASEGSYNSPLHF. CDR3 coding DNA: TGTGCCAGCGAAGGCTCCTATAATTCACCCCTCCACTTT.

The J gene is TRBJ2-5, the V gene TRBV28; possible D gene TRBD2, 5 bases. Germline CDR1 is MDHEN and CDR2 is SYDVKM. The CDR3 spans 11 residues. V was pared by 3 bases and J by 7 bases, with 6 bases between. The CDR3: CASSFRGTQYF. The CDR3 nucleotides read TGTGCCAGCAGTTTCCGGGGGACCCAGTACTTC.

This clonotype has a handful of counts. The chain combines TRBV7-6 with TRBJ2-2; 10 nucleotides line up with TRBD2. The CDR3 sequence is 18 residues long. Losses at the gene ends were 1 base for V and 6 bases for J; bases not matched to a gene: 11. Germline V CDR1 and CDR2: SGHVS, FNYEAQ. In DNA form, the CDR3 reads TGTGCCAGCAGCTTAGGAGCGGGGGGGGCCGAATTCTCCGGGGAGCTGTTTTTT. It codes for CASSLGAGGAEFSGELFF.

This chain connects TRBV6-6 to TRBJ2-1; no clear D gene. CDR3 size: 11 residues. The germline CDR1 and CDR2 sequences are MNHNY and SVGAGI (reference sequence). V was cut by 2 bases and J by 9 bases, with 5 bases left in between. CDR3 amino acids: CASSYGPEQFF. In DNA form, the CDR3 reads TGTGCCAGCAGTTACGGCCCTGAGCAGTTCTTC.

This clonotype came up a few times. The gene calls are TRBV30 and TRBJ2-1, with 7 bases lining up with TRBD2. Germline values: CDR1 GTSNPN, CDR2 SVGIG (reference sequence). The CDR3 sequence is 14 residues long. The J segment lost 0 bases and the V segment lost 5 bases, leaving 4 bases of the junction unmatched. This CDR3 is CAWARTSSYNEQFF. The CDR3 DNA sequence: TGTGCCTGGGCTAGGACTAGCTCCTACAATGAGCAGTTCTTC.

This clonotype is a singleton in its sample. The V call is TRBV18, the J call TRBJ1-1, with D hard to call. Trimming removed 8 bases from V and 5 bases from J, with 15 bases in between. This CDR3 contains 13 residues. The germline V gene encodes CDR1 KGHSH and CDR2 LQKENI. The CDR3 bases are TGTGCCAGCGACACCCCTTCGGAGACTGAAGCTTTCTTT. Residues: CASDTPSETEAFF. The full variable domain, with the rest looked up from reference TRBV18 and TRBJ1-1, is NAGVMQNPRHLVRRRGQEARLRCSPMKGHSHVYWYRQLPEEGLKFMVYLQKENIIDESGMPKERFSAEFPKEGPSILRIQQVVRGDSAAYFCASDTPSETEAFFGQGTRLTVV.

The V call is TRBV30, the J call TRBJ2-3, with D possibly being TRBD1 (5 bases). V was pared by 2 bases and J by 5 bases, with 17 bases between. Germline loops: CDR1 GTSNPN, CDR2 SVGIG (reference sequence). The CDR3 has 15 amino acids. The CDR3 sequence: CAWSPPTAVGDTQYF. Here the CDR3 DNA reads TGTGCCTGGAGTCCCCCGACAGCCGTTGGAGATACGCAGTATTTT.

The chain uses TRBV5-1 and TRBJ2-1, with no clear D. CDR3 size: 14 residues. Trimming pared 2 bases from V and 7 bases from J, leaving 13 bases between. The germline CDR1 and CDR2 sequences are SGHRS and YFSETQ. The CDR3 sequence is CASSFRGEGNEQFF. In DNA, the CDR3 is TGCGCCAGCAGCTTCAGAGGCGAAGGAAATGAGCAGTTCTTC.

The sample holds a few counts of this clonotype. The V call is TRBV7-9, the J call TRBJ1-5; TRBD1 matches 7 bases. CDR3 length equals 14 residues. Germline values: CDR1 SEHNR, CDR2 FQNEAQ (reference sequence). After removal of 5 bases from V and 3 bases from J, the junction contained 4 bases not matched to a gene. The CDR3 sequence: CASSETGSNQPQHF. CDR3 DNA sequence: TGTGCCAGCAGCGAGACAGGGTCCAATCAGCCCCAGCATTTT. The full variable domain, its missing parts supplied by reference TRBV7-9 and TRBJ1-5, is DTGVSQNPRHKITKRGQNVTFRCDPISEHNRLYWYRQTLGQGPEFLTYFQNEAQLEKSRLLSDRFSAERPKGSFSTLEIQRTEQGDSAMYLCASSETGSNQPQHFGDGTRLSIL.

This sequence joins TRBV5-4 and TRBJ2-1, with D possibly matching TRBD2 (6 bases). The CDR3 runs 15 residues. With 4 bases removed from V and 3 bases from J, the gap between germline ends came to 14 bases. The V gene's germline CDR1 is SGHNT and CDR2 YYREEE (reference sequence). This CDR3 reads CASSPPAGNYNEQFF. The CDR3 DNA sequence: TGTGCCAGCAGCCCCCCTGCGGGAAACTACAATGAGCAGTTCTTC.